The 18 T cell receptor beta chains presented below share a single source sample, sequenced in a study of CD8+CD57+ T cells in acquired aplastic anemia. Genomic DNA acted as the template from which TCR beta VDJ combination and CDR3 sequence profiling were carried out. TCRdb ran MiXCR on the reads and lists one entry per CDR3 protein. The sample lists 55,000 to 80,000 distinct CDR3 sequences; around half were seen once. Sequencing was done on a sample of sorted CD4+, CD8+, or CD8+CD57+ T cells (not recorded which) from PBMCs. These receptors were collected from a human donor in good health, serving as a control.

The DNA for the CDR3 is TGTGCTAGTGCCCTGGACGGACCTACAGATACGCAGTATTTT. Encoded protein: CASALDGPTDTQYF. V gene TRBV12-5 combines with J gene TRBJ2-3; D remains ambiguous. Germline loops: CDR1 LGHNT, CDR2 FRNRAP. There are 14 residues in the CDR3. V was clipped by 7 bases and J by 3 bases, with 14 bases between them.

Relative to its sample, this clonotype is medium-sized (0.01 to 0.1%). V and J are TRBV24-1 and TRBJ2-5; D is perhaps TRBD2 (6 bases). The CDR3 covers 15 residues. Trimming took 1 base from V and 5 from J, leaving 13 bases between them. Germline V CDR1 and CDR2: KGHDR, SFDVKD. The CDR3 protein is CATSDLTGDVETQYF. CDR3 coding DNA: TGTGCCACCAGTGATTTAACGGGGGATGTGGAGACCCAGTACTTC.

This rearrangement joins TRBV24-1 to TRBJ1-5; D perhaps matches TRBD1 (5 bases). This CDR3 has 15 residues. The germline CDR1 and CDR2 sequences are KGHDR and SFDVKD. V was pared by 4 bases and J by 5 bases, with 14 bases between. The CDR3 DNA reads as TGTGCCACCAGTGACCCCGGCAGGGCTGATCAGCCCCAGCATTTT. This codes for CATSDPGRADQPQHF.

This chain uses TRBV25-1 with TRBJ1-2, with D perhaps matching TRBD1 (5 bases). CDR1 is MGHDK and CDR2 is SYGVNS in the germline V gene. CDR3 length: 16 amino acids. Trimming left V 3 bases short and J 8 bases short, with 22 bases between. CDR3 DNA sequence: TGTGCCAGCAGTGACGAGGTTGGGGCGTCGGTACTCGGCTACACCTTC. It yields the protein CASSDEVGASVLGYTF.

As DNA, the CDR3 is TGCAGCGTTGGGGACAGGGAGGCAGATACGCAGTATTTT. It translates to CSVGDREADTQYF. The chain is built from TRBV29-1 and TRBJ2-3; 9 positions match TRBD1. Germline values: CDR1 SQVTM, CDR2 ANQGSEA. The V and J ends lost 4 bases and 4 bases, in that order; junction bases with no gene match: 3. The CDR3 contains 13 residues.

This clonotype was recorded many times. The V and J genes are TRBV10-1 and TRBJ1-1; 9 nucleotides agree with TRBD1. This CDR3 has 15 residues. Looked up from germline, CDR1 is WNHNN and CDR2 is SYGVQD (reference sequence). The V and J ends lost 5 bases and 1 base, in that order; junction bases with no gene match: 5. CDR3 DNA: TGCGCCAGCAGTACTAACAGGGGGCCGAACACTGAAGCTTTCTTT. Translated, it gives CASSTNRGPNTEAFF.

This chain uses TRBV29-1 with TRBJ2-3; possibly TRBD1 or TRBD2 for D (5 bases each). Trimming cost V 7 bases and J 0 bases, with 11 bases left between them. The CDR3 sequence is 13 residues long. The germline CDR1 and CDR2 sequences are SQVTM and ANQGSEA. CDR3 sequence (DNA): TGCAGCGGTGGGGGTTCCAGCACAGATACGCAGTATTTT. Translated, it gives CSGGGSSTDTQYF.

Notes on this clonotype: The final CDR3 position lacks the conserved phenylalanine or tryptophan, pointing to a likely read error. The V call is TRBV10-3, the J call TRBJ1-3; 7 bases agree with TRBD1. CDR1 is ENHRY, CDR2 SYGVKD, per germline. The CDR3 contains 14 residues. Unmatched junction bases numbered 2, after V lost 2 bases and J lost 4 bases. CDR3 sequence (DNA): TGTGCCATCAGTGAGGGCAGGGGGGGAAACACCATATATCTT. Residues: CAISEGRGGNTIYL.

This clonotype was counted at least ten times. This chain uses TRBV29-1 with TRBJ1-1; D is perhaps TRBD1 (6 bases). The CDR3 loop spans 17 amino acids. The V gene's germline CDR1 is SQVTM and CDR2 ANQGSEA. V shed 4 bases and J shed 0 bases, with 21 bases lying between them. The DNA for the CDR3 is TGCAGCGTTGTTGGGGTCGGGGGGCCAGAATTGAACACTGAAGCTTTCTTT. Its protein product is CSVVGVGGPELNTEAFF.

This clonotype showed up many times. The genes are TRBV20-1 and TRBJ2-1, with TRBD2 as a possible D gene (5 bases). The CDR3 is 17 amino acids. Germline CDR1 reads DFQATT; CDR2 reads SNEGSKA (reference sequence). V was clipped by 0 bases and J by 5 bases, with 20 bases between them. CDR3 nucleotides: TGCAGTGCTAGAGACGTGAATAGAGGTAGCGACCACAATGAGCAGTTCTTC. Its protein is CSARDVNRGSDHNEQFF.

The chain links TRBV11-2 to TRBJ1-4, with unresolved D. The CDR3 runs to 17 residues. The ends were cut back, 1 base at V and 0 bases at J, with 12 bases in the middle. Looked up from germline, CDR1 is SGHAT and CDR2 is FQNNGV. In DNA form, the CDR3 reads TGTGCCAGCAGCTTAGGGGCGGCACTTACAACTAATGAAAAACTGTTTTTT. It encodes CASSLGAALTTNEKLFF.

The chain combines TRBV11-1 with TRBJ2-6, with a weak D call TRBD1 (6 bases). There are 16 residues in the CDR3. The V end was cut by 5 bases, the J end by 11 bases, with 22 bases between. CDR1 SGHAT and CDR2 FQDESV come from the germline V gene (reference sequence). The CDR3 DNA reads TGTGCCAGCAGCCCACTGGACAGAGGTGTTGTAGACGTCCTGACTTTC. It specifies CASSPLDRGVVDVLTF. Looking up the rest from reference TRBV11-1 and TRBJ2-6 gives the full variable domain: EAEVAQSPRYKITEKSQAVAFWCDPISGHATLYWYRQILGQGPELLVQFQDESVVDDSQLPKDRFSAERLKGVDSTLKIQPAELGDSAMYLCASSPLDRGVVDVLTFGAGSRLTVL.

As to this clonotype: No conserved phenylalanine or tryptophan is present at the end of the CDR3, so a read error is the likely explanation. This chain joins TRBV7-2 and TRBJ2-7; D is undetermined. V lost 1 base to trimming and J lost 2 bases, with 6 bases between them. The length of the CDR3 is 13 residues. The germline V gene has CDR1 SGHTA and CDR2 FQGNSA. This CDR3 is CASSLGVPYEQYR. The DNA of the CDR3 is TGTGCCAGCAGCTTAGGGGTCCCCTACGAGCAGTACCGC.

This clonotype was counted at least ten times. CDR3 bases: TGTGCCAGCAGCTGGACAGCAGGGGAGCAGTACTTC. The encoded protein is CASSWTAGEQYF. V usage is TRBV7-9 and J usage is TRBJ2-7; D perhaps matches TRBD1 (6 bases). The length of the CDR3 is 12 residues. V shed 4 bases and J shed 7 bases, with 11 bases lying between them. The germline V gene encodes CDR1 SEHNR and CDR2 FQNEAQ (reference sequence).

This clonotype was counted a single time. V and J are TRBV10-3 and TRBJ2-7; D gene uncertain. Trimming shortened V by 0 bases and J by 5 bases, and 17 bases separated the two germline ends. This CDR3 has 16 residues. Germline V gives CDR1 ENHRY, CDR2 SYGVKD. The CDR3 DNA reads as TGTGCCATCAGTGAGTCAGGTGACTCCATGCTCCACGAGCAGTACTTC. Encoded protein: CAISESGDSMLHEQYF.

Regarding this clonotype: Since no conserved phenylalanine or tryptophan closes the CDR3, a read error is the likely cause. This chain links TRBV19 with TRBJ2-1; 13 bases agree with TRBD2. This CDR3 is 16 amino acids long. Germline V CDR1 and CDR2: LNHDA, SQIVND (reference sequence). J gave up 4 bases and V 5 bases, and 5 bases lay outside the gene matches. The CDR3 reads CASSLTGLAGYNEQFL. CDR3 bases: TGTGCCAGTAGTCTAACGGGACTAGCGGGGTACAATGAGCAGTTCCTC.

This clonotype was counted many times. The genes are TRBV4-1 and TRBJ2-5, with 7 nucleotides matching TRBD2. The CDR3 loop spans 16 amino acids. Germline V gene lookup returns CDR1 MGHRA and CDR2 YSYEKL. J gave up 3 bases and V 4 bases, and 11 bases lay outside the gene matches. In DNA form, the CDR3 reads TGCGCCAGCAGCCCTGGGGGGGTAGTTTTAGAAGAGACCCAGTACTTC. It specifies CASSPGGVVLEETQYF.

This sequence joins TRBV29-1 and TRBJ1-4; 11 bases align to TRBD1. There are 13 residues in the CDR3. The junction had 4 bases not matched to a gene; V was cut back by 6 bases and J by 7 bases. Germline assignment: CDR1 SQVTM and CDR2 ANQGSEA. CDR3 sequence (DNA): TGCAGCGTAGAGGACAGGGGGCGTGAAAAACTGTTTTTT. It is translated as CSVEDRGREKLFF.